The 22 T cell receptor beta chains below were found in one sample sequenced in a study of blood T cell repertoires in COVID-19. Repertoires were generated with immunoSEQ multiplex PCR, while TCRdb's copy carries only in-frame clones and drops some. The data hold about 240,000 clones, with around nine tenths observed a single time. Material for sequencing was PBMCs or T cells enriched from blood (not recorded which). Source of these receptors: a man aged 35 to 55 who had recovered from COVID-19.

This clone was observed a single time. The V and J genes are TRBV4-2 and TRBJ2-2; D perhaps matches TRBD2 (6 bases). From germline, CDR1 is LGHNA and CDR2 YNFKEQ. The V and J ends lost 3 bases and 4 bases respectively, with 12 bases between them. CDR3 size: 15 residues. CDR3 in amino acids: CASSQRSGSTGELFF. CDR3 nucleotide sequence: TGTGCCAGCAGCCAGCGTAGCGGCTCCACCGGGGAGCTGTTTTTT.

CDR3: CASSLGWSSSGNTIYF. CDR3 DNA: TGTGCCAGCAGCTTGGGGTGGTCCAGCTCTGGAAACACCATATATTTT. The genes are TRBV5-8 and TRBJ1-3, with D unclear. The germline V gene has CDR1 SGHTS and CDR2 YDEGEE. The CDR3 is made up of 16 amino acids. With 0 bases removed from V and 0 bases from J, the gap between germline ends came to 10 bases.

The genes are TRBV7-3 and TRBJ2-1, with TRBD1 matching over 7 bases. The CDR3 is 15 amino acids. Germline values: CDR1 SGHTA, CDR2 FQGTGA. Germline trimming cut 1 base from V and 4 bases from J; bases unmatched to any gene: 4. CDR3 region: CASSLSGTAYNEQFF. CDR3 DNA sequence: TGTGCCAGCAGCTTAAGTGGGACAGCATACAATGAGCAGTTCTTC.

The rearrangement joins TRBV15 to TRBJ1-1; D perhaps matches TRBD1 (5 bases). Trimming stripped 1 base from V and 1 base from J, with 13 bases between. Germline values: CDR1 LNHNV, CDR2 YYDKDF (reference sequence). This CDR3 contains 16 residues. The CDR3 sequence: CATSRASWTPNTEAFF. The CDR3 DNA reads TGTGCCACCAGCAGAGCCAGCTGGACACCGAACACTGAAGCTTTCTTT.

The chain carries TRBV4-3 and TRBJ1-5, with D tentatively TRBD1 (5 bases). Trimming removed 0 bases at V and 6 bases at J, with 9 bases between. Germline V CDR1 and CDR2: LGHNA, YSLEER. This CDR3 has 14 amino acids. The CDR3: CASSQDRGTQPQHF. The CDR3 DNA is TGCGCCAGCAGCCAAGATAGGGGCACTCAGCCCCAGCATTTT.

This chain uses TRBV3-1 (or the pseudogene TRBV3-2) with TRBJ1-2; TRBD1 might be the D (6 bases). CDR1 and CDR2 from the germline V gene are LGHDT and YNNKEL (reference sequence). The CDR3 contains 14 residues. V was shortened by 5 bases and J by 2 bases, with 12 bases between the two germline ends. The CDR3 nucleotides read TGTGCCAGCAGCTTCGACAGGCGCAACTATGGCTACACCTTC. It yields the protein CASSFDRRNYGYTF.

The chain has TRBV29-1 and TRBJ2-3, with D tentatively TRBD1 (5 bases). Trimming shortened V by 6 bases and J by 1 base, and 14 bases separated the two germline ends. From germline, CDR1 is SQVTM and CDR2 ANQGSEA. The CDR3 covers 14 residues. CDR3 sequence: CSVWARAGTDTQYF. The CDR3 coding sequence is TGCAGCGTCTGGGCCAGGGCAGGCACAGATACGCAGTATTTT.

This clone was detected only a few times. The chain has TRBV5-1 and TRBJ1-1; 8 nucleotides line up with TRBD1. CDR1 and CDR2 (germline): SGHRS, YFSETQ. V shed 4 bases, J shed 3 bases, and the junction held 8 bases outside the gene matches. CDR3 size: 15 residues. The CDR3 DNA follows: TGCGCCAGCAGCATCGGACAGGGATCACACACTGAAGCTTTCTTT. Its protein is CASSIGQGSHTEAFF. Using reference TRBV5-1 and TRBJ1-1 for the parts outside the CDR3, the full variable domain is KAGVTQTPRYLIKTRGQQVTLSCSPISGHRSVSWYQQTPGQGLQFLFEYFSETQRNKGNFPGRFSGRQFSNSRSEMNVSTLELGDSALYLCASSIGQGSHTEAFFGQGTRLTVV.

V and J are TRBV11-2 and TRBJ2-7; D not resolved. This CDR3 has 17 residues. Germline V gene lookup returns CDR1 SGHAT and CDR2 FQNNGV. With 5 bases removed from V and 2 bases from J, the gap between germline ends came to 22 bases. Here the CDR3 DNA reads TGTGCCAGCAGCGCTCTCCCCCCGGGTCGAATAACCTACGAGCAGTACTTC. Residues: CASSALPPGRITYEQYF.

V usage is TRBV5-1 and J usage is TRBJ2-1; 8 positions match TRBD1. The J segment lost 5 bases and the V segment lost 3 bases, leaving 7 bases of the junction unmatched. The CDR3 is 15 amino acids. Germline V CDR1 and CDR2: SGHRS, YFSETQ. The CDR3 here is CASSSGGGDNNEQFF. CDR3 sequence (DNA): TGCGCCAGCAGCTCAGGGGGCGGGGATAACAATGAGCAGTTCTTC.

The J gene is TRBJ1-1, the V gene TRBV14; the match to TRBD1 covers 7 bases. There are 14 residues in the CDR3. After removal of 1 base from V and 4 bases from J, the junction contained 3 bases not matched to a gene. Looked up from germline, CDR1 is SGHDN and CDR2 is FVKESK. CDR3 region: CASSQGQGGTEAFF. Written as DNA, the CDR3 is TGTGCCAGCAGCCAAGGACAGGGAGGCACTGAAGCTTTCTTT.

About this clone: Other DNA variants within this sample encode the same CDR3. V is TRBV5-1 and J is TRBJ2-1; possibly TRBD1 for D (6 bases). The V end lost 0 bases, the J end lost 2 bases, and 6 bases lay between the germline ends. The germline gives CDR1 SGHRS, CDR2 YFSETQ. This CDR3 comprises 14 residues. This chain's CDR3 is CASSLGTAYNEQFF. CDR3 nucleotides: TGCGCCAGCAGCTTGGGGACAGCCTACAATGAGCAGTTCTTC.

DNA for the CDR3: TGTGCCAGCGGGTCCGGCGGGGATACGCAGTATTTT. It yields the protein CASGSGGDTQYF. This chain links TRBV9 with TRBJ2-3; a possible D gene is TRBD2 (5 bases). The CDR3 is made up of 12 amino acids. Germline CDR1 and CDR2: SGDLS and YYNGEE. Trimming stripped 7 bases from V and 6 bases from J, with 12 bases between.

The chain is built from TRBV2 and TRBJ1-1; 7 positions match TRBD1. CDR3 length: 14 residues. Per germline, CDR1 SNHLY and CDR2 FYNNEI. With V trimmed by 4 bases and J by 5 bases, 7 bases remained unmatched. CDR3 nucleotide sequence: TGTGCCAGCAGTGCACCGACAGGGCGGACTGAAGCTTTCTTT. This codes for CASSAPTGRTEAFF.

V is TRBV27 and J is TRBJ2-7; 8 bases map to TRBD1. CDR3 length: 14 residues. Trimming cost V 3 bases and J 2 bases; bases outside gene matches: 3. Germline V lookup: CDR1 MNHEY, CDR2 SMNVEV (reference sequence). The CDR3 reads CASSFRQGPYEQYF. CDR3 nucleotide sequence: TGTGCCAGCAGTTTTAGACAGGGGCCCTACGAGCAGTACTTC.

This chain links TRBV30 with TRBJ1-6, with 8 bases matching TRBD1. The CDR3 is made up of 15 amino acids. Germline CDR1 and CDR2: GTSNPN and SVGIG (reference sequence). V lost 5 bases, J lost 2 bases, and 5 bases stayed unmatched. The CDR3 coding sequence is TGTGCCTGGGGTACACAGGGGGCCTATAATTCACCCCTCCACTTT. Amino acids: CAWGTQGAYNSPLHF.

There are a few counts of this clone. The chain is built from TRBV12-3 or TRBV12-4 and TRBJ1-6; 7 bases match TRBD1. V dropped 7 bases and J dropped 9; count of bases not matched to a gene: 6. This CDR3 is 13 amino acids long. The CDR3 DNA is TGTGCCAGCACCCGGGACAGCCCTTCACCCCTCCACTTT. This codes for CASTRDSPSPLHF.

V is TRBV15 and J is TRBJ2-2; 9 bases are shared with TRBD2. Germline values: CDR1 LNHNV, CDR2 YYDKDF (reference sequence). The CDR3 has 17 residues. The ends lost 3 bases at V and 3 bases at J; junction bases unmatched: 8. CDR3 coding DNA: TGTGCCACCAGCAGGCCGGTGACTAGCGGTCACACCGGGGAGCTGTTTTTT. Protein sequence: CATSRPVTSGHTGELFF.

The CDR3: CASSLQRTGGHGYTF. The CDR3 DNA follows: TGTGCCAGCAGCTTGCAGCGGACAGGCGGGCATGGCTACACCTTC. The chain employs TRBV27 and TRBJ1-2; 7 bases fit TRBD1. Germline CDR1 reads MNHEY; CDR2 reads SMNVEV (reference sequence). CDR3 size: 15 residues. J lost 6 bases, V lost 6 bases, and 13 bases had no gene match.

This chain connects TRBV6-5 to TRBJ1-4; 7 positions match TRBD1. Unmatched junction bases numbered 8, after V lost 6 bases and J lost 10 bases. Germline CDR1 is MNHEY and CDR2 is SVGAGI. The CDR3 loop spans 13 amino acids. The CDR3 loop is CASRNRDRGKLFF. CDR3 in DNA: TGTGCCAGCAGAAACCGGGACAGAGGAAAACTGTTTTTT.

The chain carries TRBV14 and TRBJ1-1, with D unresolved. The CDR3 extends over 15 amino acids. CDR1 is SGHDN and CDR2 is FVKESK in the germline V gene. V was trimmed by 0 bases and J by 1 base, leaving 9 bases between them. The CDR3 coding sequence is TGTGCCAGCAGCCAAGATTACTGGTCGAACACTGAAGCTTTCTTT. This encodes CASSQDYWSNTEAFF.

CDR3 in amino acids: CASSRGLAGVTDTQYF. CDR3 nucleotide sequence: TGTGCCAGCAGCCGGGGACTAGCGGGAGTCACAGATACGCAGTATTTT. V is TRBV7-2 and J is TRBJ2-3; 14 bases are a match to TRBD2. The CDR3 is made up of 16 amino acids. CDR1 is SGHTA, CDR2 FQGNSA, per germline. Unmatched junction bases numbered 3, after V lost 5 bases and J lost 2 bases.